These 21 T cell receptor beta chains originate from one sample sequenced in a study of human T cells and chemical hapten exposure. TCRdb recomputed calls from the RACE reads with MiXCR, one row per CDR3 protein. Of roughly 160,000 distinct CDR3 sequences in the sample, about 15% were seen once. Time point meaning: patch test 1, 2 weeks after DPC sensitization. The treatment is: therapeutic diphenylcyclopropenone sensitization with weekly scalp DPC. The sample was whole blood, taken in connection with sensitization to the hapten diphenylcyclopropenone (DPC). The receptor set was obtained from a woman aged 25 to 39 with alopecia areata. Some clones in this sample may be carry-over from other donors' samples.

A few counts support this clonotype. The rearrangement uses TRBV11-2 and TRBJ2-7; 7 bases align to TRBD2. The V gene's germline CDR1 is SGHAT and CDR2 FQNNGV. V gave up 1 base and J gave up 5 bases; unmatched junction bases: 5. The CDR3 spans 14 residues. The CDR3 is CASSLGTRVHEQYF. CDR3 nucleotide sequence: TGTGCCAGCAGCTTAGGGACTAGGGTCCACGAGCAGTACTTC. Filled out from reference TRBV11-2 and TRBJ2-7, the complete variable domain reads EAGVAQSPRYKIIEKRQSVAFWCNPISGHATLYWYQQILGQGPKLLIQFQNNGVVDDSQLPKDRFSAERLKGVDSTLKIQPAKLEDSAVYLCASSLGTRVHEQYFGPGTRLTVT.

In this sample, this clonotype turned up a few times. The chain joins TRBV20-1 to TRBJ1-1; D unresolved. Trimming took off 0 bases at V and 4 bases at J, with 18 bases between the two ends. CDR1 is DFQATT, CDR2 SNEGSKA, per germline (reference sequence). The CDR3 consists of 16 residues. The CDR3 loop reads CSARDPGLIETTEAFF. In DNA form, the CDR3 reads TGCAGTGCTAGAGATCCCGGGCTTATAGAGACCACTGAAGCTTTCTTT.

The CDR3 nucleotides read TGCAGCGTTGAAAGAAGGGGACTAGCCGGTCCCGGGGAGCTGTTTTTT. The encoded protein is CSVERRGLAGPGELFF. The V call is TRBV29-1, the J call TRBJ2-2; 9 nucleotides line up with TRBD2. Per the germline V gene, CDR1 is SQVTM and CDR2 is ANQGSEA. The CDR3 is 16 amino acids. V was clipped by 2 bases and J by 6 bases; unmatched bases: 10.

This clonotype was seen only a few times. The V gene is TRBV20-1, the J gene TRBJ1-6; 7 positions match TRBD1. CDR1 DFQATT and CDR2 SNEGSKA come from the germline V gene (reference sequence). The CDR3 contains 15 residues. The V gene end was trimmed by 0 bases and the J gene end by 7 bases; junction bases not matched to a gene: 6. Here the CDR3 DNA reads TGCAGTGCTAGAGACAGGACAGGCCAGAATTCACCCCTCCACTTT. Its translation is CSARDRTGQNSPLHF.

The gene calls are TRBV4-1 and TRBJ2-7, with unresolved D. Germline V gene sequence: CDR1 MGHRA, CDR2 YSYEKL. The CDR3 contains 14 residues. V was trimmed by 4 bases and J by 6 bases, leaving 16 bases between them. The chain's CDR3 is CASSPQWALGEQYF. CDR3 in DNA: TGCGCCAGCAGCCCCCAATGGGCCCTAGGCGAGCAGTACTTC.

This clonotype has more than one count but fewer than ten. The chain carries TRBV9 and TRBJ2-1; D is unresolved. The CDR3 extends over 15 amino acids. V was cut by 0 bases and J by 4 bases, with 11 bases left in between. Germline CDR1 SGDLS, CDR2 YYNGEE. The CDR3 nucleotides are TGTGCCAGCAGCGTAGGGTCTTCTTTTTACAATGAGCAGTTCTTC. This sequence encodes CASSVGSSFYNEQFF.

This clonotype was detected many times. The chain is built from TRBV6-5 and TRBJ2-7, with 8 bases identical to TRBD1. With V trimmed by 2 bases and J by 2 bases, 5 bases remained unmatched. Germline V gene data show CDR1 as MNHEY and CDR2 as SVGAGI. The CDR3 sequence is 15 residues long. CDR3 in DNA: TGTGCCAGCAGTTACACAAAGACAGGGGCCTACGAGCAGTACTTC. This gives the protein CASSYTKTGAYEQYF.

The V and J genes are TRBV12-3 or TRBV12-4 and TRBJ1-2; D uncertain. This CDR3 is built from 13 residues. With 3 bases removed from V and 4 bases from J, the gap between germline ends came to 9 bases. The CDR3 coding sequence is TGTGCCAGCAGTTTTCTTGTGACCTATGGCTACACCTTC. This codes for CASSFLVTYGYTF.

This clonotype appeared a few times. V and J are TRBV28 and TRBJ1-6; perhaps TRBD1 as D (5 bases). The V gene lost 1 base and the J gene lost 1 base, with 14 bases spanning the gap. This CDR3 has 18 residues. From germline, CDR1 is MDHEN and CDR2 SYDVKM. The chain's CDR3 is CASSLYGPGGSYNSPLHF. In DNA, the CDR3 is TGTGCCAGCAGTTTATACGGCCCCGGGGGGTCCTATAATTCACCCCTCCACTTT.

This clonotype turned up a few times. This CDR3 reads CASRRTGGILSYEQYF. The CDR3 nucleotides read TGTGCCAGCAGACGAACAGGGGGTATCCTCTCCTACGAGCAGTACTTC. The chain carries TRBV27 and TRBJ2-7; 8 nucleotides align to TRBD1. The CDR3 consists of 16 residues. The J segment lost 0 bases and the V segment lost 6 bases, leaving 10 bases of the junction unmatched. From germline, CDR1 is MNHEY and CDR2 SMNVEV (reference sequence).

This chain uses TRBV11-2 with TRBJ2-3; D is uncertain. The CDR3 extends over 13 amino acids. V lost 3 bases, J lost 8 bases, and 12 bases lay in between. Germline CDR1 and CDR2: SGHAT and FQNNGV. The CDR3 DNA is TGTGCCAGCAGCTTGGGTATTGTGGGTACGCAGTATTTT. Translating it yields CASSLGIVGTQYF.

The V call is TRBV28, the J call TRBJ2-1; D is perhaps TRBD1 (6 bases). Germline loops: CDR1 MDHEN, CDR2 SYDVKM. The CDR3 consists of 15 residues. With 7 bases removed from V and 3 bases from J, the gap between germline ends came to 16 bases. The CDR3 sequence: CASIPRGSSYNEQFF. The CDR3 nucleotides read TGTGCCAGCATCCCCAGGGGTAGCAGCTACAATGAGCAGTTCTTC.

The CDR3 sequence: CASSLASGLNTEAFF. As DNA, the CDR3 is TGTGCCAGCAGCTTAGCTTCAGGACTGAACACTGAAGCTTTCTTT. V is TRBV7-2 and J is TRBJ1-1, with D uncertain. This CDR3 is built from 15 residues. Germline loops: CDR1 SGHTA, CDR2 FQGNSA. V was clipped by 0 bases and J by 0 bases, with 8 bases between them.

The table lists this clonotype with a few counts. V is TRBV28 and J is TRBJ1-5; D is unresolved. The CDR3 spans 12 residues. V lost 2 bases, J lost 6 bases, and 5 bases lay in between. Per germline, CDR1 MDHEN and CDR2 SYDVKM. The CDR3 nucleotides are TGTGCCAGCAGTTTACTGGGTCAGCCCCAGCATTTT. Translating gives CASSLLGQPQHF.

The chain couples TRBV20-1 to TRBJ2-2; TRBD2 aligns across 9 bases. V was clipped by 5 bases and J by 4 bases; unmatched bases: 8. CDR1 is DFQATT and CDR2 is SNEGSKA in the germline V gene (reference sequence). This CDR3 region has 15 residues. In nucleotides, the CDR3 is TGCAGTGCTCATAGCGGGAGAGGCGGCACCGGGGAGCTGTTTTTT. Translation gives CSAHSGRGGTGELFF.

This clonotype was seen a few times. The CDR3 region has the DNA TGTGCCAGCAGTTTCCGGGACCGAATCTATGGCTACACCTTC. Protein product: CASSFRDRIYGYTF. This chain uses TRBV28 with TRBJ1-2, with a possible D match to TRBD1 (5 bases). V was pared by 3 bases and J by 4 bases, with 12 bases between. The CDR3 spans 14 residues. Germline V gene data show CDR1 as MDHEN and CDR2 as SYDVKM.

This clonotype was seen repeatedly, ten times or more. The chain couples TRBV7-9 to TRBJ1-3; possibly TRBD1 for D (5 bases). Trimming pared 5 bases from V and 2 bases from J, leaving 19 bases between. CDR1 SEHNR and CDR2 FQNEAQ come from the germline V gene (reference sequence). The CDR3 consists of 17 residues. CDR3 coding DNA: TGTGCCAGCAGCCACAATGGAGGGGAAGGGACTGGAAACACCATATATTTT. Its translation: CASSHNGGEGTGNTIYF.

This clonotype was seen a handful of times. The chain carries TRBV2 and TRBJ2-7; D is uncertain. The CDR3 runs 14 residues. Trimming left V 10 bases short and J 2 bases short, with 18 bases between. The germline CDR1 and CDR2 sequences are SNHLY and FYNNEI. The CDR3 DNA reads TGTGCCATCTTAAGGAGTGGGAACCCCTACGAGCAGTACTTC. Translation gives CAILRSGNPYEQYF.

The CDR3 coding sequence is TGTGCCAGCAGCTTACTAGTGAGACTAGCGGGGGGGATTAACCCTTTGGATACGCAGTATTTT. Residues: CASSLLVRLAGGINPLDTQYF. This sequence joins TRBV11-2 and TRBJ2-3, with TRBD2 matching over 14 bases. Germline V gene data show CDR1 as SGHAT and CDR2 as FQNNGV. The CDR3 totals 21 residues. J gave up 6 bases and V 2 bases, and 19 bases lay outside the gene matches.

The V gene is TRBV11-2, the J gene TRBJ2-5, with a weak D call TRBD1 (6 bases). Trimming shortened V by 4 bases and J by 5 bases, and 17 bases separated the two germline ends. The CDR3 length is 15 residues. CDR1 SGHAT and CDR2 FQNNGV come from the germline V gene. The DNA for the CDR3 is TGTGCCAGCAGCTCGATCCAGGGGCTTAGGGAGACCCAGTACTTC. Translated, it gives CASSSIQGLRETQYF.

The chain links TRBV7-2 to TRBJ1-6, with TRBD1 matching 8 bases. CDR3 length: 16 residues. V was pared by 5 bases and J by 6 bases, with 9 bases of the junction left unmatched. Germline V gene data show CDR1 as SGHTA and CDR2 as FQGNSA. As DNA, the CDR3 is TGTGCCAGCAGCACTCGGACAGGGCGGAGTAATTCACCCCTCCACTTT. Protein product: CASSTRTGRSNSPLHF.